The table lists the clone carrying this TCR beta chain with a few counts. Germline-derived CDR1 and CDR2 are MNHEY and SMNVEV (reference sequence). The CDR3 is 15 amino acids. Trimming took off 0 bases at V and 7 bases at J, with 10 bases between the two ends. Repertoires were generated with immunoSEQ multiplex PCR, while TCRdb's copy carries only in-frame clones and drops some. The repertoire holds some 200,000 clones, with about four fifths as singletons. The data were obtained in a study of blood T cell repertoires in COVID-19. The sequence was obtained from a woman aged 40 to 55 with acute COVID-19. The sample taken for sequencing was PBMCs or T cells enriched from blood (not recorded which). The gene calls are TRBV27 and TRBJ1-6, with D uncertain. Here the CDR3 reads CASSLSWEGNSPLHF. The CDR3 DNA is TGTGCCAGCAGTTTATCGTGGGAGGGAAATTCACCCCTCCACTTT.